The 8 T cell receptor beta chains reported below all come from one sample, sequenced in a study of shared clonotypes between healthy human individuals. Libraries were prepared by immunoSEQ multiplex PCR; TCRdb keeps only in-frame clonotypes and omits some of them. The sample consists of 2.3 million or so clones, approximately 93% of them appearing once. The specimen sequenced was naive CD4+ T cells from PBMCs. The subset denotes: CD45RA+ positively selected. The receptors here all came from a man younger than 35 in good health. Some clones in this sample may be carry-over from other donors' samples.

Turning to this clone: Additional DNA sequences in this sample encode the identical CDR3. This rearrangement joins TRBV5-4 to TRBJ2-5; TRBD2 matches 8 bases. This CDR3 region has 15 residues. The V gene end was trimmed by 0 bases and the J gene end by 1 base; junction bases not matched to a gene: 2. Germline V gene sequence: CDR1 SGHNT, CDR2 YYREEE (reference sequence). CDR3 protein: CASSLAGGLQETQYF. Written as DNA, the CDR3 is TGTGCCAGCAGCTTGGCGGGGGGGCTCCAAGAGACCCAGTACTTC.

The chain has TRBV19 and TRBJ2-7; 14 bases match TRBD2. CDR1 and CDR2 (germline): LNHDA, SQIVND (reference sequence). Unmatched junction bases numbered 4, after V lost 6 bases and J lost 3 bases. The CDR3 has 15 residues. CDR3 in amino acids: CASSETSGRDYEQYF. The CDR3 nucleotides read TGTGCCAGTAGCGAGACTAGCGGGAGGGACTACGAGCAGTACTTC.

In regard to this clone: Distinct nucleotide sequences in the sample also encode this CDR3. The genes are TRBV18 and TRBJ2-7; D is perhaps TRBD2 (5 bases). The CDR3 is 13 residues long. V lost 3 bases and J lost 2, with 8 bases in between. Germline assignment: CDR1 KGHSH and CDR2 LQKENI. The CDR3 DNA follows: TGTGCCAGCTCACCGCCGGGGACCTACGAGCAGTACTTC. Its protein is CASSPPGTYEQYF.

The genes are TRBV6-1 and TRBJ2-5; maybe TRBD1 (6 bases). Germline-derived CDR1 and CDR2 are MNHNS and SASEGT. The CDR3 covers 14 residues. The V gene lost 4 bases and the J gene lost 4 bases, with 13 bases spanning the gap. CDR3 DNA sequence: TGTGCCAGCAGTGGAACAGGGTCTCTAGAGACCCAGTACTTC. Protein: CASSGTGSLETQYF.

The chain uses TRBV15 and TRBJ1-2; the D is unclear. The germline CDR1 and CDR2 sequences are LNHNV and YYDKDF (reference sequence). V lost 0 bases and J lost 5, with 10 bases in between. This CDR3 has 14 residues. The CDR3 reads CATSRDSAGYGYTF. DNA of the CDR3: TGTGCCACCAGCAGAGATTCCGCGGGTTATGGCTACACCTTC.

The chain couples TRBV28 to TRBJ2-6; no clear D gene. Trimming pared 2 bases from V and 0 bases from J, leaving 5 bases between. Germline loops: CDR1 MDHEN, CDR2 SYDVKM. The CDR3 is 15 residues long. CDR3 amino acids: CASSLASSGANVLTF. Written as DNA, the CDR3 is TGTGCCAGCAGTTTAGCAAGCTCTGGGGCCAACGTCCTGACTTTC. The full variable domain, its missing parts supplied by reference TRBV28 and TRBJ2-6, is DVKVTQSSRYLVKRTGEKVFLECVQDMDHENMFWYRQDPGLGLRLIYFSYDVKMKEKGDIPEGYSVSREKKERFSLILESASTNQTSMYLCASSLASSGANVLTFGAGSRLTVL.

The V gene is TRBV28, the J gene TRBJ2-7, with 10 bases fitting TRBD1. Trimming cost V 6 bases and J 3 bases; bases outside gene matches: 2. Germline lookup yields CDR1 MDHEN and CDR2 SYDVKM. The CDR3 length is 13 residues. This CDR3 is CASRDRGNYEQYF. The CDR3 nucleotides read TGTGCCAGCAGGGACAGGGGGAACTACGAGCAGTACTTC.

The chain couples TRBV5-5 to TRBJ2-5; 9 nucleotides agree with TRBD2. CDR1 SGHKS and CDR2 YYEKEE come from the germline V gene (reference sequence). CDR3 length: 16 residues. V shed 0 bases and J 2 bases; nucleotides not matched to a gene: 5. The DNA of the CDR3 is TGTGCCAGCAGCTTGGTTTTAGCGGGAGTACAAGAGACCCAGTACTTC. It encodes CASSLVLAGVQETQYF.